This T cell receptor (beta chain) was identified during a study of blood T cell repertoires in COVID-19. Study-wide background: Sites across the United States, Italy and Spain contributed samples from acute and convalescent COVID-19. T cells, B-cell-depleted T cells, or PBMCs supplied cDNA or gDNA.

Original analysis: Amplification of reference gene primers provided the estimated nucleated cell counts. TCRdb's copy holds only in-frame clones and misses some; the assay was immunoSEQ multiplex PCR. V and J calls and clone size are copied from that table; D and trimming were computed from the DNA. This sample carries hundreds of thousands of clones, 80% to 90% of them seen once, and the ten largest clones take around 3%. This clone appeared a single time. Seattle's cohort entered during active infection and was followed longitudinally. This clonotype originated in a woman aged 30 to 39 with COVID-19, enrolled during active disease. The sequenced sample consisted of peripheral blood.

The CDR3 nucleotides are TGTGCCAGTAGTCTCCCCGGGAGGCAGATTTACAATGAGCAGTTCTTC. Its translation: CASSLPGRQIYNEQFF. The rearrangement links TRBV19 to TRBJ2-1; 7 bases agree with TRBD2. Germline V lookup: CDR1 LNHDA, CDR2 SQIVND (reference sequence). The CDR3 totals 16 residues. V was pared by 5 bases and J by 4 bases, with 11 bases of the junction left unmatched.